The 8 T cell receptor beta chains listed next were all sequenced from one sample in a study of cytomegalovirus exposure and HLA in healthy donors. The PCR employed 60 Vbeta primers together with 13 Jbeta primers. Assay used: immunoSEQ multiplex PCR; TCRdb lists only in-frame clones, some missing. This table holds about 120,000 clones, 81% found once. Sequencing was carried out using PBMCs. These receptors were collected from a man younger than 35 in good health and CMV-seropositive.

This clone has just a few counts. The rearrangement joins TRBV6-1 to TRBJ2-3, with TRBD1 matching over 12 bases. Germline lookup yields CDR1 MNHNS and CDR2 SASEGT. V shed 7 bases and J 4 bases; nucleotides not matched to a gene: 6. This CDR3 contains 15 residues. CDR3 loop: CASTGGQGASDTQYF. The CDR3 DNA reads TGTGCCAGCACCGGGGGACAGGGGGCATCAGATACGCAGTATTTT.

The rearrangement joins TRBV25-1 to TRBJ2-1, with 10 nucleotides matching TRBD1. Germline V gives CDR1 MGHDK, CDR2 SYGVNS. This CDR3 has 15 amino acids. V shed 5 bases, J shed 10 bases, and the junction held 11 bases outside the gene matches. CDR3 nucleotide sequence: TGTGCCAGCAGTCCACAGACAGGGGGCAGCGAGGAGCAGTTCTTC. Its protein is CASSPQTGGSEEQFF.

V gene TRBV18 combines with J gene TRBJ1-2, with 8 bases lining up with TRBD1. The CDR3 has 13 amino acids. The V segment lost 5 bases and the J segment 10 bases; nucleotides outside the gene matches: 9. Germline lookup yields CDR1 KGHSH and CDR2 LQKENI. CDR3 sequence: CASSSGTGRDYTF. In nucleotides, the CDR3 is TGTGCCAGCTCATCCGGGACAGGACGTGACTACACCTTC.

The chain recombines TRBV5-4 with TRBJ2-5; TRBD1 matches 8 bases. V gave up 4 bases and J gave up 4 bases; unmatched junction bases: 3. The CDR3 sequence is 13 residues long. Germline CDR1 and CDR2: SGHNT and YYREEE (reference sequence). The CDR3 sequence: CASSTDRGETQYF. Here the CDR3 DNA reads TGTGCCAGCAGCACAGACAGGGGAGAGACCCAGTACTTC.

This chain connects TRBV5-5 to TRBJ2-7; TRBD1 is a possible D gene (5 bases). The germline V and J ends were trimmed by 4 bases and 4 bases, with 18 bases remaining between them. Germline assignment: CDR1 SGHKS and CDR2 YYEKEE (reference sequence). There are 15 residues in the CDR3. The CDR3 reads CASSPREPTVYEQYF. The CDR3 DNA sequence: TGTGCCAGCAGCCCACGCGAACCGACAGTTTACGAGCAGTACTTC.

This chain joins TRBV28 and TRBJ2-7; 10 bases are a match to TRBD1. V trimming: 1 base; J trimming: 5 bases; junction bases outside the gene matches: 5. CDR1 and CDR2 (germline): MDHEN, SYDVKM. The CDR3 is 15 residues long. Here the CDR3 reads CASSLLGTGVHEQYF. CDR3 nucleotides: TGTGCCAGCAGTTTATTGGGGACAGGGGTCCACGAGCAGTACTTC.

The chain employs TRBV27 and TRBJ1-2; D possibly corresponds to TRBD1 (5 bases). There are 15 residues in the CDR3. In germline, CDR1 is MNHEY, CDR2 SMNVEV (reference sequence). V was cut by 5 bases and J by 7 bases, with 20 bases left in between. This chain's CDR3 is CASSPSGGYLFGYTF. CDR3 DNA: TGTGCCAGCAGTCCCTCTGGGGGGTACTTATTTGGCTACACCTTC.

The CDR3 is CASSLRGTGPEKLFF. The CDR3 DNA is TGTGCCAGCAGCTTAAGGGGGACAGGGCCTGAAAAACTGTTTTTT. The rearrangement uses TRBV9 and TRBJ1-4; TRBD1 matches 9 bases. J was trimmed by 7 bases and V by 4 bases; bases with no gene match: 8. CDR3 length equals 15 residues. Germline V lookup: CDR1 SGDLS, CDR2 YYNGEE.